Following are 15 T cell receptor beta chains from one sample sequenced in a study of monozygotic twins with inflammatory bowel disease (dated by TCRdb to between 2018 and 2021). Receptors were amplified or captured by 5' RACE. Sequencing relied on an Illumina HiSeq 2500. Through TCRdb reprocessing, the reads give one entry per CDR3 protein sequence; DNA is omitted. The record for this sample contains around 450,000 distinct CDR3 sequences. The ten largest account for approximately 2.4% of the sample. The source material was blood. These receptors all stem from a human donor with ulcerative colitis or Crohn's disease, or a healthy co-twin of an affected twin (not recorded which).

The J gene is TRBJ1-5, the V gene TRBV6-1; there is no DNA to check the TCRdb D call of TRBD1. This CDR3 spans 15 amino acids. CDR1 is MNHNS, CDR2 SASEGT, per germline. CDR3: CASLVGGADNQPQHF.

CDR3 region: CSAEGQVNEAFF. The rearrangement links TRBV29-1 to TRBJ1-1. The CDR3 covers 12 residues. Per germline, CDR1 SQVTM and CDR2 ANQGSEA.

This rearrangement joins TRBV28 to TRBJ2-7; the D call from TCRdb, TRBD1, cannot be confirmed without DNA. There are 14 residues in the CDR3. The germline gives CDR1 MDHEN, CDR2 SYDVKM. The CDR3 loop is CASISGTDLREQYF.

The CDR3: CAISELGSTEAFF. The chain couples TRBV10-3 to TRBJ1-1. The CDR3 covers 13 residues. CDR1 is ENHRY and CDR2 is SYGVKD in the germline V gene.

The V gene is TRBV5-1, the J gene TRBJ2-3; absent DNA, TCRdb's TRBD1 call cannot be checked. Germline V gene sequence: CDR1 SGHRS, CDR2 YFSETQ. This CDR3 is 15 amino acids long. CDR3 amino acids: CASSLAGGRTDTQYF.

This chain connects TRBV11-2 to TRBJ2-4; lacking DNA, the TRBD2 call made by TCRdb goes unchecked. Germline V lookup: CDR1 SGHAT, CDR2 FQNNGV. CDR3 size: 18 residues. CDR3 amino acids: CASSSRLSGGAEGDIQYF. The entire variable domain, with the rest obtained from reference TRBV11-2 and TRBJ2-4, is as follows: EAGVAQSPRYKIIEKRQSVAFWCNPISGHATLYWYQQILGQGPKLLIQFQNNGVVDDSQLPKDRFSAERLKGVDSTLKIQPAKLEDSAVYLCASSSRLSGGAEGDIQYFGAGTRLSVL.

The V gene is TRBV27, the J gene TRBJ1-5; the D call of TRBD1 rests on TCRdb alone, since no DNA is present to check it. Germline V lookup: CDR1 MNHEY, CDR2 SMNVEV (reference sequence). This CDR3 is 14 amino acids long. The CDR3 spells CASTDRASNQPQHF.

The chain joins TRBV29-1 to TRBJ2-2; TCRdb proposes TRBD2, but this gene call is untestable without DNA. The germline V gene has CDR1 SQVTM and CDR2 ANQGSEA. This CDR3 region has 17 residues. CDR3: CSVDSSRADKNTGELFF.

The chain links TRBV27 to TRBJ2-5; absent DNA, TCRdb's TRBD1 call cannot be checked. The germline V gene has CDR1 MNHEY and CDR2 SMNVEV (reference sequence). This CDR3 comprises 13 residues. The CDR3 reads CASSLYWGETQYF.

The rearrangement links TRBV5-1 to TRBJ2-7; TCRdb's D call, TRBD1, is unchecked because there is no DNA. Germline V gene lookup returns CDR1 SGHRS and CDR2 YFSETQ. The CDR3 consists of 14 residues. The CDR3 here is CASSLKTDGHEQYF.

The chain combines TRBV19 with TRBJ2-3; no DNA is available, so the TRBD1 call from TCRdb remains unchecked. CDR1 and CDR2 (germline): LNHDA, SQIVND (reference sequence). The CDR3 covers 14 residues. The CDR3 here is CASSIQGATDTQYF. Full variable domain (missing parts from reference TRBV19 and TRBJ2-3): DGGITQSPKYLFRKEGQNVTLSCEQNLNHDAMYWYRQDPGQGLRLIYYSQIVNDFQKGDIAEGYSVSREKKESFPLTVTSAQKNPTAFYLCASSIQGATDTQYFGPGTRLTVL.

The CDR3 loop reads CSATRASYEQYF. This chain links TRBV20-1 with TRBJ2-7. This CDR3 spans 12 amino acids. Germline V gives CDR1 DFQATT, CDR2 SNEGSKA (reference sequence).

The chain's CDR3 is CASSQVSLGTGGEWNYGYTF. The rearrangement uses TRBV4-3 and TRBJ1-2; without DNA, the TCRdb call of TRBD1 cannot be checked. Germline V CDR1 and CDR2: LGHNA, YSLEER. This CDR3 spans 20 amino acids.

The chain has TRBV5-6 and TRBJ2-6. In germline, CDR1 is SGHDT, CDR2 YYEEEE. The CDR3 consists of 16 residues. CDR3 region: CASSLRRGSGANVLTF.

This sequence joins TRBV10-3 and TRBJ1-1. This CDR3 is 13 amino acids long. Germline CDR1 reads ENHRY; CDR2 reads SYGVKD. The CDR3 loop is CATTGGMNTEAFF.